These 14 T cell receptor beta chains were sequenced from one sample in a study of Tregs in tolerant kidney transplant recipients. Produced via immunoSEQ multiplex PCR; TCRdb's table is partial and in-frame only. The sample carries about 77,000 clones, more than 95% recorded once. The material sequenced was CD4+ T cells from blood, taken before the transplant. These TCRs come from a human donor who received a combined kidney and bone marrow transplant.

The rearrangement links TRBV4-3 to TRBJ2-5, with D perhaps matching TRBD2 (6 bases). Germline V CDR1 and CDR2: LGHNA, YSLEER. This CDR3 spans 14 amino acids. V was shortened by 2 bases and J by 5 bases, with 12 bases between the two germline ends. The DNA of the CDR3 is TGCGCCAGCAGCCAAATGGGAGCGGGTGAGACCCAGTACTTC. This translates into CASSQMGAGETQYF.

The CDR3 here is CAADRDRGGDTQYF. The CDR3, as DNA: TGTGCCGCCGACCGAGACAGGGGAGGAGATACGCAGTATTTT. The chain joins TRBV28 to TRBJ2-3; 8 nucleotides align to TRBD1. Germline V gene data show CDR1 as MDHEN and CDR2 as SYDVKM. The CDR3 sequence is 14 residues long. V lost 11 bases and J lost 5; bases outside the gene matches: 12.

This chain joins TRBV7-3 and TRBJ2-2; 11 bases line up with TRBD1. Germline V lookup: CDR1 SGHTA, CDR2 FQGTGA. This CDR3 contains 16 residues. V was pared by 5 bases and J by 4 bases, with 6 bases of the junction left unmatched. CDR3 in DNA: TGTGCCAGCAGCCCCGGACAGGGGGCCGGCACCGGGGAGCTGTTTTTT. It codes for CASSPGQGAGTGELFF.

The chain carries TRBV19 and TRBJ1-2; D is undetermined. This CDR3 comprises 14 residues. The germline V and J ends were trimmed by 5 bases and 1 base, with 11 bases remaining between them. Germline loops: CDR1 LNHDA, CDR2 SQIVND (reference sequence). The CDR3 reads CASSPRLVNYGYTF. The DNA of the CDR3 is TGTGCCAGTAGTCCCAGACTGGTTAACTATGGCTACACCTTC.

CDR3 sequence reads: CATSETVAHNEQFF. CDR3 DNA: TGTGCCACCAGCGAGACAGTGGCTCACAATGAGCAGTTCTTC. The chain is built from TRBV15 and TRBJ2-1, with D tentatively TRBD1 (5 bases). The CDR3 contains 14 residues. Trimming took off 5 bases at V and 5 bases at J, with 13 bases between the two ends. CDR1 LNHNV and CDR2 YYDKDF come from the germline V gene (reference sequence). Drawing the rest from reference TRBV15 and TRBJ2-1, the complete variable domain is DAMVIQNPRYQVTQFGKPVTLSCSQTLNHNVMYWYQQKSSQAPKLLFHYYDKDFNNEADTPDNFQSRRPNTSFCFLDIRSPGLGDTAMYLCATSETVAHNEQFFGPGTRLTVL.

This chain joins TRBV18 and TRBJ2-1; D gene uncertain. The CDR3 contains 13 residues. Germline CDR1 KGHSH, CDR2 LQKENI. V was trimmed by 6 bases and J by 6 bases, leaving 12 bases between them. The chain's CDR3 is CASSLDEFNEQFF. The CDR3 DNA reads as TGTGCCAGCTCGCTAGACGAGTTCAATGAGCAGTTCTTC.

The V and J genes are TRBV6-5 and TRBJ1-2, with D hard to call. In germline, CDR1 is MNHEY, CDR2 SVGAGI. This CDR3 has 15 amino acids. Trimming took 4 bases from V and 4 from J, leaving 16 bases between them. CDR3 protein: CASSSPGTTSYGYTF. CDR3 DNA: TGTGCCAGCAGTTCGCCAGGAACCACTAGCTATGGCTACACCTTC.

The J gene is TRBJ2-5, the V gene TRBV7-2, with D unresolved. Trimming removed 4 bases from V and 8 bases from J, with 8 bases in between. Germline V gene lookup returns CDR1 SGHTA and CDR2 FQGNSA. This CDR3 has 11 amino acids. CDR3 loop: CASSSRVTQYF. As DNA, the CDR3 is TGTGCCAGCAGCTCTCGAGTAACCCAGTACTTC.

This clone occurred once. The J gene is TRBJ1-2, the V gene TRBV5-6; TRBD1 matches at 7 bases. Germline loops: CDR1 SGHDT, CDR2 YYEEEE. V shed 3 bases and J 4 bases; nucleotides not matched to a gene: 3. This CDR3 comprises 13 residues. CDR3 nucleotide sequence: TGTGCCAGCAGCTCGGCAGGGGGCTATGGCTACACCTTC. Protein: CASSSAGGYGYTF.

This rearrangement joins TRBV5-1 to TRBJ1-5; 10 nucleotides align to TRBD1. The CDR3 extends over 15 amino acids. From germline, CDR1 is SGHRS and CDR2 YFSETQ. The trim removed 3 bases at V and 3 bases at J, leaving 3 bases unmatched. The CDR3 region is CASSSGTGDNQPQHF. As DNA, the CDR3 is TGCGCCAGCAGCTCCGGGACAGGGGACAATCAGCCCCAGCATTTT.

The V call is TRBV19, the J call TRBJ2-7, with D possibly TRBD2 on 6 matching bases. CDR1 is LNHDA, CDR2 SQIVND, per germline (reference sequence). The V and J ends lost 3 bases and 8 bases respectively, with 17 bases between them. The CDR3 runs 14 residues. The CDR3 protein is CASSILAEATKQYF. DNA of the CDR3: TGTGCCAGTAGTATCTTAGCGGAAGCTACGAAGCAGTACTTC.

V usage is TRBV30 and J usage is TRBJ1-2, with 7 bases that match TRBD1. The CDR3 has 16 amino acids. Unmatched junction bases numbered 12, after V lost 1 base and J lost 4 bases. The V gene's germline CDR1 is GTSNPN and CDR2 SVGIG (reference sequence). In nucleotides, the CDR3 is TGTGCCTGGAGTGGGACGAACAGGGGCCCGGGCTATGGCTACACCTTC. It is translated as CAWSGTNRGPGYGYTF.

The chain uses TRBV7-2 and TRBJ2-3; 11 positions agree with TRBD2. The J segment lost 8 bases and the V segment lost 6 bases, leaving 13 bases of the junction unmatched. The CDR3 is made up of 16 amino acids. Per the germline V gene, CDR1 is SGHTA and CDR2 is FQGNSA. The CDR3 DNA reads TGTGCCAGCAGTCTGATTAGCGGGAGGGGGCGGGGTACGCAGTATTTT. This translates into CASSLISGRGRGTQYF.

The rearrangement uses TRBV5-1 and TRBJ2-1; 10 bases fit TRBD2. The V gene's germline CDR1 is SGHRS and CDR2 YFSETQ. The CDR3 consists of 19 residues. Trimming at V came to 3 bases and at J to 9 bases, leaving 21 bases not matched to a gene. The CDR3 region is CASSSSLALTSGPTGEQFF. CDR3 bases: TGCGCCAGCAGCTCCTCCCTTGCCTTGACTAGCGGGCCGACGGGTGAGCAGTTCTTC.